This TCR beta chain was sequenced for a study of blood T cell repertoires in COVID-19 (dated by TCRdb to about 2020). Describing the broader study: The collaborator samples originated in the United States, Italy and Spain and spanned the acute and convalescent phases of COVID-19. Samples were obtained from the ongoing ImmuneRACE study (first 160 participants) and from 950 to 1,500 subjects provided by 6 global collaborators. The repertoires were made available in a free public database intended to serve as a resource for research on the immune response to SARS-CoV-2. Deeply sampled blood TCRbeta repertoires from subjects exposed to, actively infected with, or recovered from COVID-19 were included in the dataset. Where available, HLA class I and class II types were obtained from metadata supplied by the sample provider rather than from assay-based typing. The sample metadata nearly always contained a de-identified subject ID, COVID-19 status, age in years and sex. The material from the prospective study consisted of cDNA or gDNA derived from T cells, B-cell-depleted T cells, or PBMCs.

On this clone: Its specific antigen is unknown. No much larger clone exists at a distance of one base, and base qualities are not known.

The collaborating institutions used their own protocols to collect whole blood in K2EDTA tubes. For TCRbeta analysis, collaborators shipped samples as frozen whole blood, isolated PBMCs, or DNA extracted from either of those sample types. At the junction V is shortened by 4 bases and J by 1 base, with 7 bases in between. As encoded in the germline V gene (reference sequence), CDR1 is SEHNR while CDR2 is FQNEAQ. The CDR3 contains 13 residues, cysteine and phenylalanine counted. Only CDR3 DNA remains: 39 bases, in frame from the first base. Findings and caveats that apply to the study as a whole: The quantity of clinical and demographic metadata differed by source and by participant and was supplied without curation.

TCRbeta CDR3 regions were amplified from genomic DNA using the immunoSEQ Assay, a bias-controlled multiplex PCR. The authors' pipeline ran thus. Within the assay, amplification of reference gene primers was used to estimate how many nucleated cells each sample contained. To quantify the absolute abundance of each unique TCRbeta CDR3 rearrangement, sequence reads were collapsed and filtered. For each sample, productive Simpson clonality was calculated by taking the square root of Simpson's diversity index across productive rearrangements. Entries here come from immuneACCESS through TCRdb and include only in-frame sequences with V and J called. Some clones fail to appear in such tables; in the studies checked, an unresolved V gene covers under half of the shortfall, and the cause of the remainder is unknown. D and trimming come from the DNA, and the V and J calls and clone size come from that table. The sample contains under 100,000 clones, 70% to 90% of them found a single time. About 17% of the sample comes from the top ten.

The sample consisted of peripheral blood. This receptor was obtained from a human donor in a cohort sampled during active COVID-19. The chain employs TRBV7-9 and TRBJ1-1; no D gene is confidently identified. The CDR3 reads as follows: CASSSGGNTEAFF. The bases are TGTGCCAGCAGCTCGGGTGGGAACACTGAAGCTTTCTTT.